A single sample gave rise to the 10 T cell receptor beta chains below, sequenced in a study of blood T cell repertoires in COVID-19. Clones were sequenced by immunoSEQ multiplex PCR, and TCRdb holds only the in-frame ones, with some missing. The table lists about 120,000 clones, 82% of them singletons, with roughly 4.3% in the top ten. Sequences were obtained from peripheral blood. Receptors were obtained from a woman aged 70-85 years with acute or convalescent COVID-19.

This clone has only one observation. The V call is TRBV19, the J call TRBJ1-2; 8 positions match TRBD1. Unmatched junction bases numbered 5, after V lost 1 base and J lost 4 bases. Germline CDR1 reads LNHDA; CDR2 reads SQIVND (reference sequence). The CDR3 loop spans 15 amino acids. The CDR3 DNA reads as TGTGCCAGTAGTATAGGCGGCAGGGGGCTCTATGGCTACACCTTC. Its protein is CASSIGGRGLYGYTF.

This chain links TRBV5-5 with TRBJ1-1; D gene uncertain. The germline gives CDR1 SGHKS, CDR2 YYEKEE (reference sequence). The V gene lost 2 bases and the J gene lost 7 bases, with 15 bases spanning the gap. CDR3 length equals 14 residues. CDR3 sequence reads: CASSLELQSFEAFF. In DNA, the CDR3 is TGTGCCAGCAGCTTAGAATTGCAGTCTTTTGAAGCTTTCTTT.

The chain recombines TRBV2 with TRBJ2-1; TRBD1 matches 7 bases. Germline V CDR1 and CDR2: SNHLY, FYNNEI. Trimming at V came to 8 bases and at J to 3 bases, leaving 10 bases not matched to a gene. The CDR3 length is 15 residues. The CDR3 bases are TGTGCCAGCGGTCCTCGACAGGGCTTCTACAATGAGCAGTTCTTC. Translated, it gives CASGPRQGFYNEQFF.

The V gene is TRBV5-1, the J gene TRBJ2-1; D might be TRBD1 (6 bases). Germline-derived CDR1 and CDR2 are SGHRS and YFSETQ. This CDR3 is built from 14 residues. Trimming pared 4 bases from V and 5 bases from J, leaving 13 bases between. The CDR3, as DNA: TGCGCCAGCAGCCGGCAGGGGTTTGACAATGAGCAGTTCTTC. This translates into CASSRQGFDNEQFF.

The chain links TRBV5-1 to TRBJ2-5, with D tentatively TRBD1 (6 bases). In germline, CDR1 is SGHRS, CDR2 YFSETQ. V was cut by 0 bases and J by 5 bases, with 14 bases left in between. The CDR3 is 15 amino acids. The CDR3 protein is CASSLADRSLETQYF. The CDR3 nucleotides are TGCGCCAGCAGCTTGGCCGACAGGTCCCTGGAGACCCAGTACTTC.

A single count supports this clone. This chain uses TRBV6-5 with TRBJ2-1, with 10 bases that match TRBD2. V was pared by 10 bases and J by 15 bases, with 12 bases of the junction left unmatched. Germline V gene lookup returns CDR1 MNHEY and CDR2 SVGAGI. The CDR3 extends over 12 amino acids. The CDR3: CATSGTSGEVFF. For the CDR3, the DNA is TGTGCCACCAGCGGAACTAGCGGGGAGGTGTTCTTC.

CDR3 loop: CASSRDTGGYTF. CDR3 in DNA: TGTGCCAGCAGTCGAGACACAGGTGGCTACACCTTC. V and J are TRBV9 and TRBJ1-2; possibly TRBD1 for D (5 bases). This CDR3 has 12 residues. CDR1 is SGDLS, CDR2 YYNGEE, per germline. The ends were cut back, 5 bases at V and 7 bases at J, with 12 bases in the middle.

This clone came up a few times. The gene calls are TRBV2 and TRBJ1-2, with TRBD1 identical over 7 bases. The V segment lost 4 bases and the J segment 4 bases; nucleotides outside the gene matches: 6. The length of the CDR3 is 14 residues. CDR1 is SNHLY and CDR2 is FYNNEI in the germline V gene. The CDR3 here is CASSAGTAFYGYTF. The DNA for the CDR3 is TGTGCCAGCAGTGCGGGGACAGCTTTCTATGGCTACACCTTC.

The chain couples TRBV11-3 to TRBJ2-1; unclear D gene. The CDR3 is 13 amino acids. The V end was cut by 8 bases, the J end by 1 base, with 9 bases between. CDR1 SGHNT and CDR2 YENEEA come from the germline V gene. The CDR3 sequence: CASGGESYNEQFF. DNA of the CDR3: TGTGCCAGCGGCGGTGAATCCTACAATGAGCAGTTCTTC.

The V gene is TRBV7-9, the J gene TRBJ1-1; maybe TRBD1 (5 bases). V lost 0 bases, J lost 3 bases, and 14 bases lay in between. The CDR3 consists of 16 residues. In germline, CDR1 is SEHNR, CDR2 FQNEAQ (reference sequence). The CDR3 region has the DNA TGTGCCAGCAGCTTAGCCAGACTAGGGACTGACACTGAAGCTTTCTTT. This encodes CASSLARLGTDTEAFF.